Shown below are 29 T cell receptor beta chains from a single sample sequenced in a study of PD-1 blockade in mismatch repair-deficient tumors. Profiling relied on immunoSEQ multiplex PCR, and the TCRdb table lists in-frame clones only, not all of them. The data contain under 50,000 clones, approximately 80% of them seen just once; the ten biggest clones take up 1% to 1.4%. The sequencing used PBMCs, collected roughly 40 weeks after starting pembrolizumab. Receptors originate from an adult with mismatch repair-deficient cancer.

V gene TRBV6-5 combines with J gene TRBJ2-3; 8 nucleotides align to TRBD1. Germline CDR1 MNHEY, CDR2 SVGAGI. CDR3 length: 15 residues. V lost 3 bases, J lost 6 bases, and 8 bases stayed unmatched. The CDR3 here is CASSYQDRVTDTQYF. DNA of the CDR3: TGTGCCAGCAGTTATCAGGACAGGGTCACGGATACGCAGTATTTT.

This chain links TRBV19 with TRBJ1-3; TRBD1 is a possible D gene (6 bases). The ends were cut back, 4 bases at V and 0 bases at J, with 16 bases in the middle. This CDR3 spans 17 amino acids. Germline CDR1 reads LNHDA; CDR2 reads SQIVND (reference sequence). The CDR3 coding sequence is TGTGCCAGTAGTACTGAAGACAGGAGAGCCTCTGGAAACACCATATATTTT. It is translated as CASSTEDRRASGNTIYF.

This chain connects TRBV7-6 to TRBJ1-4, with TRBD1 matching 8 bases. V lost 5 bases and J lost 0; bases outside the gene matches: 2. Germline V gene sequence: CDR1 SGHVS, CDR2 FNYEAQ. The CDR3 has 15 residues. The CDR3 region has the DNA TGTGCCAGCAGCAGACAGGGGTCAACTAATGAAAAACTGTTTTTT. Its protein product is CASSRQGSTNEKLFF.

The CDR3: CASSLKGTSGTDTQYF. CDR3 in DNA: TGTGCCAGCAGCCTCAAAGGGACTAGCGGCACAGATACGCAGTATTTT. The gene calls are TRBV4-2 and TRBJ2-3; 10 bases match TRBD2. With V trimmed by 4 bases and J by 1 base, 5 bases remained unmatched. The CDR3 consists of 16 residues. The V gene's germline CDR1 is LGHNA and CDR2 YNFKEQ.

The CDR3 DNA is TGTGCCAGTAGTACCCCGAGGCTAGCGGGCGGACTATACAATGAGCAGTTCTTC. This gives the protein CASSTPRLAGGLYNEQFF. This chain uses TRBV19 with TRBJ2-1, with 8 bases lining up with TRBD2. Germline loops: CDR1 LNHDA, CDR2 SQIVND (reference sequence). Trimming at V came to 4 bases and at J to 4 bases, leaving 15 bases not matched to a gene. The CDR3 loop spans 18 amino acids.

This sequence joins TRBV13 and TRBJ2-1, with 9 bases that match TRBD2. The germline gives CDR1 PRHDT, CDR2 FYEKMQ (reference sequence). The CDR3 runs to 19 residues. V gave up 5 bases and J gave up 5 bases; unmatched junction bases: 19. This CDR3 reads CASSPLGSRAGGDNNEQFF. For the CDR3, the DNA is TGTGCCAGCAGCCCCCTTGGATCGCGAGCGGGAGGCGACAACAATGAGCAGTTCTTC.

This chain joins TRBV6-5 and TRBJ1-6, with D maybe TRBD1 (5 bases). Germline V lookup: CDR1 MNHEY, CDR2 SVGAGI. This CDR3 is built from 16 residues. With 2 bases removed from V and 3 bases from J, the gap between germline ends came to 11 bases. CDR3 DNA sequence: TGTGCCAGCAGTTACGACAGAACATACTATAATTCACCCCTCCACTTT. It is translated as CASSYDRTYYNSPLHF.

As regards this clone: One end of the junction varies from germline; a read error may be responsible. The genes are TRBV28 and TRBJ2-7, with 8 bases lining up with TRBD2. CDR3 length equals 13 residues. CDR1 is MDHEN, CDR2 SYDVKM, per germline. The CDR3 here is CASSVTSAPGVDF. The CDR3 bases are TGTGCCAGCAGTGTGACTAGCGCCCCGGGAGTTGACTTC.

The chain carries TRBV28 and TRBJ1-2; TRBD1 agrees at 8 bases. Losses at the gene ends were 5 bases for V and 5 bases for J; bases not matched to a gene: 10. The V gene's germline CDR1 is MDHEN and CDR2 SYDVKM. The CDR3 length is 15 residues. The CDR3 bases are TGTGCCAGCAGTCGACCGCAGGGGGCTCCGTATGGCTACACCTTC. Translated, it gives CASSRPQGAPYGYTF.

The chain couples TRBV9 to TRBJ2-3; 14 bases line up with TRBD2. The V segment lost 4 bases and the J segment 5 bases; nucleotides outside the gene matches: 6. The CDR3 contains 16 residues. Germline values: CDR1 SGDLS, CDR2 YYNGEE. The CDR3 DNA reads TGTGCCAGCAGCCCCCGACTAGCGGGAGGGGGAGATACGCAGTATTTT. Amino acids: CASSPRLAGGGDTQYF.

The gene calls are TRBV7-9 and TRBJ1-2, with 7 bases that match TRBD1. Looked up from germline, CDR1 is SEHNR and CDR2 is FQNEAQ (reference sequence). CDR3 length: 13 amino acids. The trim removed 1 base at V and 4 bases at J, leaving 0 bases unmatched. The CDR3 reads CASSLGDSYGYTF. The CDR3 DNA follows: TGTGCCAGCAGCTTAGGGGACAGCTATGGCTACACCTTC.

A note on this clone: Because it lacks the conserved phenylalanine or tryptophan at the end, this CDR3 is likely a read error. The rearrangement links TRBV11-2 to TRBJ2-7, with a tentative D call TRBD1 (6 bases). Germline V gene lookup returns CDR1 SGHAT and CDR2 FQNNGV. This CDR3 spans 15 amino acids. Trimming left V 0 bases short and J 2 bases short, with 11 bases between. CDR3 sequence reads: CASSLDPGVTYEQYL. As DNA, the CDR3 is TGTGCCAGCAGCTTAGACCCAGGGGTTACCTACGAGCAGTACCTC.

This CDR3 reads CASSPTGGNQPQHF. The CDR3 coding sequence is TGTGCCAGCAGCCCCACAGGAGGCAATCAGCCCCAGCATTTT. V and J are TRBV7-9 and TRBJ1-5, with D perhaps matching TRBD1 (5 bases). Trimming took off 5 bases at V and 2 bases at J, with 10 bases between the two ends. The CDR3 is 14 amino acids. Germline CDR1 and CDR2: SEHNR and FQNEAQ (reference sequence).

This chain uses TRBV27 with TRBJ2-7; D possibly corresponds to TRBD2 (6 bases). Germline-derived CDR1 and CDR2 are MNHEY and SMNVEV (reference sequence). CDR3 length equals 14 residues. Trimming stripped 7 bases from V and 0 bases from J, with 13 bases between. The CDR3 DNA reads TGTGCCAGCACCCCCGGGACTTACTCCTACGAGCAGTACTTC. It codes for CASTPGTYSYEQYF.

This chain connects TRBV29-1 to TRBJ1-2, with D possibly matching TRBD1 (6 bases). There are 15 residues in the CDR3. The V and J ends lost 1 base and 3 bases respectively, with 15 bases between them. The germline V gene has CDR1 SQVTM and CDR2 ANQGSEA. The CDR3 here is CSVEAGAQGHYGYTF. The CDR3 region has the DNA TGCAGCGTTGAAGCCGGGGCACAGGGACACTATGGCTACACCTTC.

This sequence joins TRBV29-1 and TRBJ2-3, with 14 positions matching TRBD2. Per germline, CDR1 SQVTM and CDR2 ANQGSEA. With V trimmed by 3 bases and J by 4 bases, 3 bases remained unmatched. The CDR3 covers 15 residues. CDR3 nucleotide sequence: TGCAGCGTTGAGGGACTAGCGGGAGACCCAGATACGCAGTATTTT. Translated, it gives CSVEGLAGDPDTQYF.

This clone was detected a few times. The chain joins TRBV9 to TRBJ2-7; D is perhaps TRBD2 (5 bases). There are 14 residues in the CDR3. The ends were cut back, 3 bases at V and 5 bases at J, with 15 bases in the middle. The germline V gene encodes CDR1 SGDLS and CDR2 YYNGEE. CDR3 loop: CASSESLGSHEQYF. The CDR3 DNA reads TGTGCCAGCAGCGAATCACTAGGATCCCACGAGCAGTACTTC.

This chain connects TRBV7-3 to TRBJ2-3; 10 nucleotides align to TRBD2. Germline assignment: CDR1 SGHTA and CDR2 FQGTGA. The CDR3 consists of 15 residues. Germline trimming cut 2 bases from V and 3 bases from J; bases unmatched to any gene: 2. DNA of the CDR3: TGTGCCAGCAGCTTAGGTAGCGGGAGGACAGATACGCAGTATTTT. It encodes CASSLGSGRTDTQYF.

The CDR3 region is CASSPGTSGELFF. Here the CDR3 DNA reads TGTGCCAGCTCACCAGGGACAAGCGGGGAGCTGTTTTTT. The chain combines TRBV18 with TRBJ2-2; possible D gene TRBD1, 6 bases. The germline V gene has CDR1 KGHSH and CDR2 LQKENI. Trimming removed 2 bases from V and 7 bases from J, with 8 bases in between. The CDR3 is 13 residues long.

The rearrangement links TRBV6-1 to TRBJ1-2, with D possibly TRBD1 on 5 matching bases. Per the germline V gene, CDR1 is MNHNS and CDR2 is SASEGT. V shed 2 bases and J shed 4 bases, with 17 bases lying between them. This CDR3 spans 16 amino acids. CDR3 in amino acids: CASSEREGVGVYGYTF. In DNA form, the CDR3 reads TGTGCCAGCAGTGAAAGAGAAGGGGTAGGGGTCTATGGCTACACCTTC.

The chain combines TRBV5-1 with TRBJ2-5; 13 bases fit TRBD2. V was clipped by 4 bases and J by 4 bases; unmatched bases: 4. The CDR3 covers 15 residues. The germline V gene encodes CDR1 SGHRS and CDR2 YFSETQ. In DNA, the CDR3 is TGCGCCAGCAGCGGACTAGCGGGAGACTCAGAGACCCAGTACTTC. This gives the protein CASSGLAGDSETQYF.

V and J are TRBV20-1 and TRBJ2-7, with D tentatively TRBD2 (5 bases). The CDR3 length is 11 residues. V was clipped by 8 bases and J by 3 bases, with 11 bases between them. In germline, CDR1 is DFQATT, CDR2 SNEGSKA (reference sequence). Written as DNA, the CDR3 is TGCAGTCGGGATCGGGGCTACGAGCAGTACTTC. Amino acid sequence: CSRDRGYEQYF.

This chain uses TRBV30 with TRBJ1-2; D may be TRBD1 (5 bases). V lost 3 bases to trimming and J lost 5 bases, with 13 bases between them. CDR3 length: 13 amino acids. Per the germline V gene, CDR1 is GTSNPN and CDR2 is SVGIG (reference sequence). The CDR3: CAWSQPPGYGYTF. Written as DNA, the CDR3 is TGTGCCTGGAGCCAACCCCCAGGGTATGGCTACACCTTC.

The J gene is TRBJ2-1, the V gene TRBV6-6; TRBD1 is a possible D gene (5 bases). The CDR3 sequence is 15 residues long. V gave up 0 bases and J gave up 6 bases, with 12 bases separating them. Germline V CDR1 and CDR2: MNHNY, SVGAGI (reference sequence). The CDR3 DNA reads TGTGCCAGCAGTTACTCAAGGGGCGGTATCAATGAGCAGTTCTTC. Translation gives CASSYSRGGINEQFF.

In this sample, this clone turned up a few times. V gene TRBV27 combines with J gene TRBJ1-5, with D possibly being TRBD1 (5 bases). The germline CDR1 and CDR2 sequences are MNHEY and SMNVEV (reference sequence). This CDR3 region has 14 residues. V lost 6 bases and J lost 3, with 12 bases in between. This chain's CDR3 is CASSPGGTNQPQHF. CDR3 DNA: TGTGCCAGCAGCCCGGGGGGGACCAATCAGCCCCAGCATTTT.

This rearrangement joins TRBV6-1 to TRBJ2-7; D perhaps matches TRBD1 (5 bases). CDR1 and CDR2 from the germline V gene are MNHNS and SASEGT. The V gene lost 8 bases and the J gene lost 0 bases, with 14 bases spanning the gap. The CDR3 sequence is 14 residues long. The CDR3 spells CASWWQGSSYEQYF. Here the CDR3 DNA reads TGTGCCAGCTGGTGGCAGGGAAGCTCCTACGAGCAGTACTTC.

The chain recombines TRBV5-4 with TRBJ1-1; tentative D call: TRBD1 (5 bases). There are 15 residues in the CDR3. Germline assignment: CDR1 SGHNT and CDR2 YYREEE (reference sequence). Trimming removed 6 bases at V and 0 bases at J, with 15 bases between. This CDR3 reads CASTPGGDMNTEAFF. In DNA form, the CDR3 reads TGTGCCAGCACCCCCGGGGGAGATATGAACACTGAAGCTTTCTTT.

The chain joins TRBV9 to TRBJ2-2; the match to TRBD2 covers 8 bases. Per the germline V gene, CDR1 is SGDLS and CDR2 is YYNGEE. This CDR3 has 15 residues. V lost 2 bases to trimming and J lost 2 bases; unmatched junction nucleotides: 2. The CDR3 is CASSVSGTNTGELFF. CDR3 DNA sequence: TGTGCCAGCAGCGTTAGCGGGACTAACACCGGGGAGCTGTTTTTT.

A single count supports this clone. V usage is TRBV28 and J usage is TRBJ2-3; 10 nucleotides match TRBD2. V shed 6 bases and J 2 bases; nucleotides not matched to a gene: 2. The germline V gene encodes CDR1 MDHEN and CDR2 SYDVKM. This CDR3 spans 14 amino acids. In DNA, the CDR3 is TGTGCCAGCAGACTAGCGGGATACACAGATACGCAGTATTTT. Protein: CASRLAGYTDTQYF.